Following are 21 T cell receptor beta chains from one sample sequenced in a study of shared clonotypes between healthy human individuals. The repertoire was sequenced with immunoSEQ multiplex PCR; TCRdb's copy has only in-frame clones and lacks some. Among some 350,000 clones listed, about 74% were seen once. Sequencing was carried out using memory CD4+ T cells sorted from blood. The subset is: CD45RA-negative fraction. These receptors were taken from a man aged 25 to 40 in good health.

This sequence joins TRBV6-1 and TRBJ2-7; 9 nucleotides line up with TRBD1. The CDR3 covers 14 residues. Germline loops: CDR1 MNHNS, CDR2 SASEGT. V dropped 8 bases and J dropped 5; count of bases not matched to a gene: 10. CDR3 residues: CASRDRAYTHEQYF. DNA for the CDR3: TGTGCCAGCCGGGACAGGGCTTACACCCACGAGCAGTACTTC.

This clone was detected many times. The chain employs TRBV2 and TRBJ2-7; TRBD2 agrees at 11 bases. The CDR3 totals 14 residues. Germline V gives CDR1 SNHLY, CDR2 FYNNEI. With 6 bases clipped from V and 6 bases from J, the junction kept 7 bases outside the gene matches. DNA of the CDR3: TGTGCCAGCAGGCCTACTAGCGGGAGAGGCGAGCAGTACTTC. Its protein product is CASRPTSGRGEQYF.

A note on this clone: The sample carries other DNA sequences with the same CDR3. V gene TRBV29-1 combines with J gene TRBJ2-3; D is uncertain. Germline loops: CDR1 SQVTM, CDR2 ANQGSEA. This CDR3 has 11 amino acids. V was cut by 6 bases and J by 3 bases, with 7 bases left in between. The CDR3 sequence: CSVDRTDTQYF. The CDR3, as DNA: TGCAGCGTCGATAGAACAGATACGCAGTATTTT.

The gene calls are TRBV5-1 and TRBJ2-7, with no clear D. The CDR3 totals 14 residues. Trimming removed 1 base at V and 5 bases at J, with 13 bases between. Germline V lookup: CDR1 SGHRS, CDR2 YFSETQ. CDR3 residues: CASSLRGTPDEQYF. The CDR3, as DNA: TGCGCCAGCAGCTTGCGAGGAACCCCTGACGAGCAGTACTTC.

This clone has more than one count but fewer than ten. The chain uses TRBV6-1 and TRBJ1-1; D is perhaps TRBD1 (5 bases). Germline V lookup: CDR1 MNHNS, CDR2 SASEGT. Trimming left V 0 bases short and J 4 bases short, with 6 bases between. This CDR3 has 13 residues. CDR3 protein: CASSEARGTEAFF. In DNA, the CDR3 is TGTGCCAGCAGTGAAGCAAGGGGCACTGAAGCTTTCTTT.

This clone was observed a handful of times. The chain employs TRBV19 and TRBJ1-1; D ambiguous. Germline V gene sequence: CDR1 LNHDA, CDR2 SQIVND (reference sequence). Trimming shortened V by 1 base and J by 7 bases, and 10 bases separated the two germline ends. The CDR3 runs 13 residues. For the CDR3, the DNA is TGTGCCAGTAGTATAGCCTGGGCAGTTGAAGCTTTCTTT. It encodes CASSIAWAVEAFF.

In this sample, this clone turned up a few times. V and J are TRBV4-1 and TRBJ2-1; possibly TRBD2 for D (6 bases). Germline CDR1 MGHRA, CDR2 YSYEKL. Trimming shortened V by 1 base and J by 4 bases, and 11 bases separated the two germline ends. The CDR3 is 15 amino acids. The CDR3 is CASSQAGAQYNEQFF. The CDR3 DNA is TGCGCCAGCAGCCAAGCGGGAGCCCAATACAATGAGCAGTTCTTC.

The CDR3 reads CASNDGFYEQYF. The CDR3 bases are TGCGCCAGTAACGACGGATTCTACGAGCAGTACTTC. This chain connects TRBV5-1 to TRBJ2-7; D is ambiguous. CDR1 and CDR2 (germline): SGHRS, YFSETQ. V gave up 8 bases and J gave up 3 bases, with 12 bases separating them. This CDR3 is built from 12 residues.

This clone was observed a handful of times. This CDR3 is CAISDVGRKQETQYF. CDR3 DNA: TGTGCCATCAGTGATGTCGGGAGGAAACAAGAGACCCAGTACTTC. The genes are TRBV10-3 and TRBJ2-5, with TRBD2 identical over 7 bases. V was pared by 3 bases and J by 2 bases, with 6 bases of the junction left unmatched. This CDR3 comprises 15 residues. Germline loops: CDR1 ENHRY, CDR2 SYGVKD.

This sequence joins TRBV30 and TRBJ2-1; tentatively, D is TRBD2 (5 bases). Germline-derived CDR1 and CDR2 are GTSNPN and SVGIG (reference sequence). Trimming removed 8 bases at V and 0 bases at J, with 17 bases between. This CDR3 contains 15 residues. The CDR3 sequence: CAGLEGIRSYNEQFF. The CDR3 DNA reads as TGTGCCGGGCTCGAGGGTATCCGCTCCTACAATGAGCAGTTCTTC.

The chain combines TRBV5-1 with TRBJ1-2, with 10 bases identical to TRBD1. V dropped 7 bases and J dropped 6; count of bases not matched to a gene: 12. CDR3 length: 15 amino acids. Germline V CDR1 and CDR2: SGHRS, YFSETQ. CDR3 region: CASRTDTGTGDGYTF. CDR3 bases: TGCGCCAGCCGTACAGATACCGGGACAGGGGATGGCTACACCTTC. The entire variable domain, with the rest obtained from reference TRBV5-1 and TRBJ1-2, is as follows: KAGVTQTPRYLIKTRGQQVTLSCSPISGHRSVSWYQQTPGQGLQFLFEYFSETQRNKGNFPGRFSGRQFSNSRSEMNVSTLELGDSALYLCASRTDTGTGDGYTFGSGTRLTVV.

The sample holds a few counts of this clone. The chain couples TRBV28 to TRBJ1-4; a weak D match, TRBD1 (5 bases). V shed 7 bases and J shed 5 bases, with 17 bases lying between them. This CDR3 spans 15 amino acids. Looked up from germline, CDR1 is MDHEN and CDR2 is SYDVKM. CDR3 residues: CASTRTGTGNEKLFF. The CDR3 DNA is TGTGCCAGCACCCGGACCGGGACGGGAAATGAAAAACTGTTTTTT.

The V and J genes are TRBV19 and TRBJ2-7, with 8 bases lining up with TRBD1. Trimming cost V 9 bases and J 3 bases; bases outside gene matches: 7. Per germline, CDR1 LNHDA and CDR2 SQIVND (reference sequence). The CDR3 loop spans 13 amino acids. DNA of the CDR3: TGTGCCAGCGCAACTACAGGGGGCTACGAGCAGTACTTC. The encoded protein is CASATTGGYEQYF.

About this clone: The sample has other DNA sequences that encode this CDR3 too. This chain uses TRBV9 with TRBJ1-3; 10 bases are shared with TRBD1. Germline V gene sequence: CDR1 SGDLS, CDR2 YYNGEE. This CDR3 contains 15 residues. The V gene end was trimmed by 0 bases and the J gene end by 4 bases; junction bases not matched to a gene: 1. The CDR3 sequence is CASSVGDRGGNTIYF. CDR3 nucleotides: TGTGCCAGCAGCGTAGGGGACAGGGGAGGAAACACCATATATTTT. The full variable domain, with the rest looked up from reference TRBV9 and TRBJ1-3, is DSGVTQTPKHLITATGQRVTLRCSPRSGDLSVYWYQQSLDQGLQFLIQYYNGEERAKGNILERFSAQQFPDLHSELNLSSLELGDSALYFCASSVGDRGGNTIYFGEGSWLTVV.

This clone came up many times. This chain connects TRBV18 to TRBJ1-5; D uncertain. Germline loops: CDR1 KGHSH, CDR2 LQKENI. The CDR3 runs to 17 residues. V was clipped by 1 base and J by 1 base, with 14 bases between them. Written as DNA, the CDR3 is TGTGCCAGCTCACCACTGGCGACTGGGGTGAGCAATCAGCCCCAGCATTTT. It is translated as CASSPLATGVSNQPQHF. Full variable domain (rest looked up from reference TRBV18 and TRBJ1-5): NAGVMQNPRHLVRRRGQEARLRCSPMKGHSHVYWYRQLPEEGLKFMVYLQKENIIDESGMPKERFSAEFPKEGPSILRIQQVVRGDSAAYFCASSPLATGVSNQPQHFGDGTRLSIL.

This chain uses TRBV2 with TRBJ2-7, with D perhaps matching TRBD1 or TRBD2 (6 bases each). The CDR3 runs 15 residues. The germline V gene has CDR1 SNHLY and CDR2 FYNNEI. Trimming pared 8 bases from V and 0 bases from J, leaving 17 bases between. DNA for the CDR3: TGTGCCAGCTCCCCGTCGTGGGGGGCCTCCTACGAGCAGTACTTC. Amino acids: CASSPSWGASYEQYF.

The chain uses TRBV9 and TRBJ2-3; D not resolved. Deletions cut 4 bases from V and 8 bases from J, with 14 bases between. The CDR3 runs to 13 residues. Germline CDR1 reads SGDLS; CDR2 reads YYNGEE. CDR3 region: CASSSRLSVTQYF. CDR3 DNA: TGTGCCAGCAGCTCACGACTCAGTGTTACGCAGTATTTT.

V is TRBV19 and J is TRBJ1-5; possibly TRBD1 for D (5 bases). The CDR3 runs to 15 residues. V dropped 5 bases and J dropped 2 bases, with 13 bases sitting between them. Germline loops: CDR1 LNHDA, CDR2 SQIVND (reference sequence). CDR3 bases: TGTGCCAGTAGTTCAGACGACAGCCGCAATCAGCCCCAGCATTTT. This sequence encodes CASSSDDSRNQPQHF.

V is TRBV6-6 and J is TRBJ2-7; no clear D. Trimming shortened V by 6 bases and J by 3 bases, and 12 bases separated the two germline ends. CDR3 length equals 13 residues. Germline CDR1 is MNHNY and CDR2 is SVGAGI (reference sequence). The CDR3 region is CASSLRPHYEQYF. The CDR3 DNA follows: TGTGCCAGCAGCTTACGTCCCCACTACGAGCAGTACTTC.

The chain combines TRBV5-1 with TRBJ2-1; unclear D gene. V was pared by 4 bases and J by 0 bases, with 17 bases between. The CDR3 extends over 17 amino acids. Germline CDR1 SGHRS, CDR2 YFSETQ. In DNA, the CDR3 is TGCGCCAGCAGCCTTCTTGCCACCCCGAGCTCCTACAATGAGCAGTTCTTC. It encodes CASSLLATPSSYNEQFF.

The rearrangement joins TRBV5-1 to TRBJ2-1; 14 positions agree with TRBD2. Germline V lookup: CDR1 SGHRS, CDR2 YFSETQ. CDR3 size: 20 residues. The J segment lost 4 bases and the V segment lost 4 bases, leaving 16 bases of the junction unmatched. The CDR3 protein is CASSPALGLAGVGWYNEQFF. In nucleotides, the CDR3 is TGCGCCAGCAGCCCTGCCCTGGGACTAGCGGGAGTGGGTTGGTACAATGAGCAGTTCTTC.